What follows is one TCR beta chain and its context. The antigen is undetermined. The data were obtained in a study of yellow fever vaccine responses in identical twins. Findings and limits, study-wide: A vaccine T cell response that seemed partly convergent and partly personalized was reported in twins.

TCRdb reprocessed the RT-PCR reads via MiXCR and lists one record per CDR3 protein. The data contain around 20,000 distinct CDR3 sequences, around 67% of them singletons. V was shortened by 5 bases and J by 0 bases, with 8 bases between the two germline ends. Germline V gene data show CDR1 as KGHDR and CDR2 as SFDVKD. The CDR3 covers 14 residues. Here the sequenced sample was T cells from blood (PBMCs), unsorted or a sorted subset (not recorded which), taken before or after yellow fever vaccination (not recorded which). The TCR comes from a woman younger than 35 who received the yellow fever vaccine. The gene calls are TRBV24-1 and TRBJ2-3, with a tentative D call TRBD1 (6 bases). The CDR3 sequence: CATSGTASTDTQYF. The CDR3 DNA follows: TGTGCCACCAGTGGGACAGCTAGCACAGATACGCAGTATTTT.